These 18 T cell receptor beta chains share one sample of origin, sequenced in a study of identical twins. TCRdb re-called the 5' RACE reads through MiXCR, storing one row per CDR3 protein. Among hundreds of thousands of distinct CDR3 sequences listed, 20% to 25% were seen once. This sample also appeared in a second study, on yellow fever vaccine responses in identical twins.

Sequenced input: CD4+ T cells sorted from blood. These receptors originate from a woman between 18 and 29 years old in good health.

The chain uses TRBV28 and TRBJ2-2; D perhaps matches TRBD1 (6 bases). Between the trimmed V and J ends, which lost 4 bases and 3 bases, there was a span of 15 bases. Germline V gene lookup returns CDR1 MDHEN and CDR2 SYDVKM. The CDR3 sequence is 16 residues long. CDR3 in DNA: TGTGCCAGCAGTTCTACTACAGGGTTTTACACCGGGGAGCTGTTTTTT. Its translation is CASSSTTGFYTGELFF.

The chain is built from TRBV10-3 and TRBJ2-5; TRBD2 matches at 7 bases. J gave up 3 bases and V 10 bases, and 20 bases lay outside the gene matches. Germline CDR1 is ENHRY and CDR2 is SYGVKD. This CDR3 contains 17 residues. The CDR3 bases are TGTGCCACCCGAGGGGATAGCGGGTTCCCCGGCGAAGAGACCCAGTACTTC. Amino acids: CATRGDSGFPGEETQYF.

The gene calls are TRBV19 and TRBJ2-1; TRBD2 agrees at 9 bases. Germline CDR1 LNHDA, CDR2 SQIVND (reference sequence). CDR3 size: 15 residues. J gave up 5 bases and V 8 bases, and 10 bases lay outside the gene matches. The CDR3 nucleotides are TGTGCCAGTCGCCCTACCGAGCGGGAGGACAATGAGCAGTTCTTC. This gives the protein CASRPTEREDNEQFF. The variable domain in full, completed from reference TRBV19 and TRBJ2-1, reads DGGITQSPKYLFRKEGQNVTLSCEQNLNHDAMYWYRQDPGQGLRLIYYSQIVNDFQKGDIAEGYSVSREKKESFPLTVTSAQKNPTAFYLCASRPTEREDNEQFFGPGTRLTVL.

This clonotype was picked up a small number of times. V and J are TRBV5-1 and TRBJ2-5; D tentatively fits TRBD1 or TRBD2 (5 bases each). Deletions cut 1 base from V and 5 bases from J, with 12 bases between. Germline assignment: CDR1 SGHRS and CDR2 YFSETQ. CDR3 length equals 14 residues. DNA for the CDR3: TGCGCCAGCAGCTTGAGAGGGGCCGGGGAGACCCAGTACTTC. Amino acid sequence: CASSLRGAGETQYF.

This clonotype was seen at least ten times. The gene calls are TRBV29-1 and TRBJ1-1; D is possibly TRBD1 (5 bases). This CDR3 region has 11 residues. With 6 bases removed from V and 1 base from J, the gap between germline ends came to 6 bases. Looked up from germline, CDR1 is SQVTM and CDR2 is ANQGSEA. The DNA for the CDR3 is TGCAGCGTCACAGGGAACACTGAAGCTTTCTTT. Protein sequence: CSVTGNTEAFF.

The chain links TRBV27 to TRBJ1-2, with D possibly matching TRBD1 (5 bases). Per the germline V gene, CDR1 is MNHEY and CDR2 is SMNVEV (reference sequence). This CDR3 is 14 amino acids long. The V end lost 5 bases, the J end lost 8 bases, and 18 bases lay between the germline ends. CDR3 DNA sequence: TGTGCCAGCAGTCCTTCCAGGGCAGCTAGGGGCTACACCTTC. It encodes CASSPSRAARGYTF.

The chain employs TRBV3-1 and TRBJ2-3; D is undetermined. Germline V gene data show CDR1 as LGHDT and CDR2 as YNNKEL (reference sequence). V dropped 0 bases and J dropped 2 bases, with 12 bases sitting between them. The CDR3 is 16 amino acids. Here the CDR3 DNA reads TGTGCCAGCAGCCAAGATTATGGGATTACCACAGATACGCAGTATTTT. It codes for CASSQDYGITTDTQYF.

This chain links TRBV12-3 or TRBV12-4 with TRBJ1-4; no definite D call. Between the trimmed V and J ends, which lost 6 bases and 6 bases, there was a span of 14 bases. This CDR3 has 14 amino acids. Written as DNA, the CDR3 is TGTGCCAGCAGCCTCGGAAAATATTATGAAAAACTGTTTTTT. Translation gives CASSLGKYYEKLFF.

This clonotype was detected a few times. At one of its ends the junction is not consistent with the germline gene, which may arise from a read error. The J gene is TRBJ2-3, the V gene TRBV4-1; maybe TRBD2 (7 bases). Germline V CDR1 and CDR2: MGHRA, YSYEKL. This CDR3 is 17 amino acids long. CDR3 nucleotide sequence: TGCGCCAGCAGTCAAGGGGGGGGCCGCCTGCCCGCAGATACGCAGTATTTT. Encoded protein: CASSQGGGRLPADTQYF.

The chain recombines TRBV5-1 with TRBJ1-6; D is undetermined. The CDR3 runs to 14 residues. V lost 1 base, J lost 5 bases, and 7 bases lay in between. Germline assignment: CDR1 SGHRS and CDR2 YFSETQ. The CDR3 coding sequence is TGCGCCAGCAGCTTGCGGTCGGATAATTCACCCCTCCACTTT. Its protein is CASSLRSDNSPLHF.

This clonotype was seen more than once but under ten times. This chain joins TRBV3-1 and TRBJ2-1; tentatively, D is TRBD1 (5 bases). The CDR3 extends over 15 amino acids. The V end was cut by 2 bases, the J end by 0 bases, with 8 bases between. Germline V CDR1 and CDR2: LGHDT, YNNKEL (reference sequence). The CDR3 sequence: CASSQKGLSYNEQFF. CDR3 DNA sequence: TGTGCCAGCAGCCAAAAGGGGCTCTCCTACAATGAGCAGTTCTTC.

This clonotype was counted a single time. The CDR3 region has the DNA TGTGCCAGCAGCTTAACTCCTCTGGGAGGGAGAGAGACCCAGTACTTC. Residues: CASSLTPLGGRETQYF. The chain uses TRBV7-6 and TRBJ2-5; 7 nucleotides match TRBD2. From germline, CDR1 is SGHVS and CDR2 FNYEAQ. The V gene end was trimmed by 2 bases and the J gene end by 4 bases; junction bases not matched to a gene: 10. The length of the CDR3 is 16 residues.

This clonotype has a handful of counts. This chain uses TRBV24-1 with TRBJ2-3, with TRBD2 as a possible D gene (5 bases). The germline CDR1 and CDR2 sequences are KGHDR and SFDVKD. This CDR3 is built from 15 residues. With 4 bases removed from V and 2 bases from J, the gap between germline ends came to 12 bases. CDR3 loop: CATSDSKRHTDTQYF. The CDR3 nucleotides read TGTGCCACCAGTGACTCTAAGCGGCACACAGATACGCAGTATTTT.

The chain employs TRBV4-1 and TRBJ2-4; 7 bases map to TRBD1. The J segment lost 6 bases and the V segment lost 3 bases, leaving 5 bases of the junction unmatched. CDR3 size: 14 residues. Germline lookup yields CDR1 MGHRA and CDR2 YSYEKL. This CDR3 is CASSHRDRGNIQYF. The CDR3 nucleotides are TGCGCCAGCAGCCACCGGGACAGAGGAAACATTCAGTACTTC.

The V gene is TRBV7-8, the J gene TRBJ2-2, with 7 bases fitting TRBD2. CDR1 is SGHVS, CDR2 FQNEAQ, per germline. The junction had 6 bases not matched to a gene; V was cut back by 4 bases and J by 4 bases. CDR3 length equals 15 residues. The DNA for the CDR3 is TGTGCCAGCAGCTCGGCGGGACTACTCACCGGGGAGCTGTTTTTT. Its protein product is CASSSAGLLTGELFF.

This clonotype was seen only a few times. The chain links TRBV5-1 to TRBJ2-1, with TRBD1 matching 8 bases. CDR1 SGHRS and CDR2 YFSETQ come from the germline V gene. The CDR3 is 14 amino acids. The junction had 6 bases not matched to a gene; V was cut back by 5 bases and J by 5 bases. The CDR3 protein is CASRPGQVNNEQFF. The CDR3 DNA sequence: TGCGCCAGCAGGCCGGGACAGGTTAACAATGAGCAGTTCTTC.

This clonotype occurred a few times. The chain recombines TRBV15 with TRBJ2-3, with 7 nucleotides matching TRBD2. The CDR3 is 16 residues long. Germline V gene sequence: CDR1 LNHNV, CDR2 YYDKDF (reference sequence). V shed 4 bases, J shed 11 bases, and the junction held 18 bases outside the gene matches. DNA for the CDR3: TGTGCCACCAGCAACAGCGGGACCTCGAACAGGAGGGGGCAGTATTTT. It translates to CATSNSGTSNRRGQYF.

V usage is TRBV28 and J usage is TRBJ2-7; 7 bases match TRBD2. Germline V gene data show CDR1 as MDHEN and CDR2 as SYDVKM. The V gene end was trimmed by 8 bases and the J gene end by 3 bases; junction bases not matched to a gene: 7. The CDR3 consists of 13 residues. The CDR3 is CASRWGGSYEQYF. CDR3 sequence (DNA): TGTGCCAGCCGTTGGGGGGGGAGCTACGAGCAGTACTTC.